This T cell receptor (beta chain) was captured by sequencing in a study of blood T cell repertoires in COVID-19. Study-level information: The study drew acute and convalescent COVID-19 samples from the United States, Italy and Spain. The cDNA or gDNA used as material had been derived from T cells, B-cell-depleted T cells, or PBMCs.

Under the authors' procedure: Quantification of nucleated cells was approximated via reference gene primer amplification. The method was immunoSEQ multiplex PCR; TCRdb's version includes in-frame clones alone and lacks a portion of them. The V and J calls and the clone size are those of that table, but D and trimming were determined from the DNA. In the table there are some 300,000 clones, about 86% of which are singletons. The CDR3 runs to 16 residues. From germline, CDR1 is LGHNT and CDR2 FRNRAP. This receptor was taken from a woman aged 70-85 years with COVID-19, enrolled during active disease. J is TRBJ1-3 and V is TRBV12-5; a possible D gene is TRBD1 (5 bases). Specimen: peripheral blood. The chain's CDR3 is CATEIASGNSGNTIYF. In nucleotides, the CDR3 is TGTGCCACGGAGATTGCGTCAGGGAACTCTGGAAACACCATATATTTT.